The rows below give T cell receptor beta chains drawn from one sample of a study of T cell repertoires in cytomegalovirus infection. Using its own MiXCR run on the reads, TCRdb lists one record per CDR3 protein. Found here are about a million distinct CDR3 sequences, roughly 30% of them singletons; the top ten hold roughly 13%. Their target antigens are unknown. The sample here was cultured CD8+ T cells from PBMCs, taken from culture after CMV antigen stimulation. These receptors came from a human donor in good health (CMV status not recorded). Some clones in this sample may be carry-over from other donors' samples. Each CDR3 is given with its conserved first and last residue.

TRBV14	TRBJ1-2	CASSQSRGALGYTF
TRBV7-6	TRBJ2-1	CASSLERTGGRNEQFF
TRBV6-5	TRBJ2-2	CASSYAHTGELFF
TRBV6-1	TRBJ2-3	CASSEEGIGPDTQYF
TRBV29-1	TRBJ1-2	CSVEGQGSIYGYTF
TRBV6-1	TRBJ2-7	CASSPRAGTYEQYF
TRBV12-3/TRBV12-4	TRBJ1-1	CASTPRRPEAFF
TRBV5-5	TRBJ2-7	CASSLDTRSYEQYF
TRBV7-9	TRBJ1-5	CASSLPSGSQHF
TRBV7-9	TRBJ2-1	CASSSPPGGRNEQFF
TRBV5-6	TRBJ1-1	CASSLPQGREAFF
TRBV27	TRBJ1-5	CASSSYGQESHQPQHF
TRBV7-2	TRBJ1-4	CVSSLKGPGRGEKLFF
TRBV4-1	TRBJ1-2	CASSPRTGGIYGYTF
TRBV2	TRBJ1-1	CAIGVMNTEAFF
TRBV29-1	TRBJ1-1	CSVEGRREANTEAFF
TRBV15	TRBJ1-5	CATRIGQGNQPQHF
TRBV7-8	TRBJ1-1	CASSLPSTGQNTEAFF
TRBV28	TRBJ2-6	CASSARGFGANVLTF
TRBV6-2/TRBV6-3	TRBJ2-2	CASTWTGGTGELFF
TRBV27	TRBJ2-2	CASSSQDTGELFF
TRBV5-8	TRBJ2-6	CASILPPPSGANVLTF
TRBV7-8	TRBJ1-1	CASSLVGPSNTEAFF
TRBV28	TRBJ2-5	CAIRSRGIMTQYF